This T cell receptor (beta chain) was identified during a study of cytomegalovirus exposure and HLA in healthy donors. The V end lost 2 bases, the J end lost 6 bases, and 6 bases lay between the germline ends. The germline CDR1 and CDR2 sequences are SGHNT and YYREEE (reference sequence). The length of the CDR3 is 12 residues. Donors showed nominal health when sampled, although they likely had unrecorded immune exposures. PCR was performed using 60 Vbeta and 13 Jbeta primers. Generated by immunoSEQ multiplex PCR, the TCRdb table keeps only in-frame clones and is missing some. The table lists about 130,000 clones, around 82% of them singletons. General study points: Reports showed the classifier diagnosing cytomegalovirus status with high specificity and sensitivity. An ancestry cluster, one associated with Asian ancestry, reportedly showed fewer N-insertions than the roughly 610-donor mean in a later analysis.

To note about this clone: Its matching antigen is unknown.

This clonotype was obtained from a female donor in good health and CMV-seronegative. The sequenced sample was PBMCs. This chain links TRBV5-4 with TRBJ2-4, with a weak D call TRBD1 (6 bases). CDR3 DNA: TGTGCCAGCAGCTTCAGGGGAAACATTCAGTACTTC. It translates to CASSFRGNIQYF.